The present TCR beta chain was sequenced within a study of patients and donors after allogeneic stem cell transplantation (dated by TCRdb to 2020 to 2021). Library construction relied on RT-PCR. The data were produced on a NextSeq 550. TCRdb reprocessed the public reads (quality trimming at Q25 with fastp, clone calling with MiXCR) and kept in-frame beta chains. Identical CDR3 protein sequences are pooled into one entry, listed with their most common genes and DNA. This sample comprises under 200,000 distinct CDR3 sequences, 30% of them detected only once. Around 3.3% of the sample is held by the ten biggest clonotypes. The germline V gene encodes CDR1 ENHRY and CDR2 SYGVKD. A distance of 6 bases separates the germline ends of V and J, which lose 0 bases and 1 base respectively. The CDR3, from cysteine to phenylalanine, totals 15 residues. The kept DNA is CDR3 alone, 45 bases in frame from the first base.

On this clonotype itself: The clone's antigen remains unknown. Per-base quality was not reported, and no clone a single base away is much larger than it.

The rearrangement combines TRBV10-3 with TRBJ2-2; the D gene identity is not certain. The sequenced sample consisted of blood, either unsorted or a sorted T cell fraction (not recorded which). This sequence was found in a human donor who was either an allogeneic HSCT recipient or a stem cell or donor lymphocyte infusion donor (not recorded which). It is not recorded whose cells these are; they may come from a transplant donor. This receptor carries the CDR3 CAISESKQNTGELFF. The bases are TGTGCCATCAGTGAGTCGAAACAGAACACCGGGGAGCTGTTTTTT.